These 32 T cell receptor beta chains were all obtained from the same sample, sequenced in a study of blood T cell repertoires in COVID-19. The data were produced by immunoSEQ multiplex PCR, yet TCRdb's version contains in-frame clones alone and is incomplete. The table lists 85,000 to 130,000 clones, approximately 80% of them singletons. Sequencing used peripheral blood. These receptors were obtained from a woman aged 55 to 70 with acute or convalescent COVID-19.

The chain couples TRBV4-2 to TRBJ1-5; 11 positions match TRBD1. This CDR3 spans 16 amino acids. After removal of 5 bases from V and 5 bases from J, the junction contained 8 bases not matched to a gene. Germline values: CDR1 LGHNA, CDR2 YNFKEQ. The CDR3 DNA reads TGTGCCAGCAGCAGATCGGACAGGGGGCAAGATCAGCCCCAGCATTTT. Translated, it gives CASSRSDRGQDQPQHF.

This chain joins TRBV10-3 and TRBJ1-2; D unresolved. CDR3 length: 13 amino acids. Germline-derived CDR1 and CDR2 are ENHRY and SYGVKD. Trimming took off 0 bases at V and 5 bases at J, with 7 bases between the two ends. This chain's CDR3 is CAISESAEYGYTF. CDR3 sequence (DNA): TGTGCCATCAGTGAGTCGGCAGAATATGGCTACACCTTC.

The chain employs TRBV3-1 (or the pseudogene TRBV3-2) and TRBJ1-4; a weak D match, TRBD1 (6 bases). V lost 6 bases to trimming and J lost 4 bases, with 15 bases between them. CDR3 size: 15 residues. CDR1 is LGHDT and CDR2 is YNNKEL in the germline V gene (reference sequence). The CDR3 region is CASSLADSLNEKLFF. The CDR3 DNA is TGTGCCAGCAGTCTTGCGGACAGCCTTAATGAAAAACTGTTTTTT.

The chain employs TRBV11-3 and TRBJ2-3; 9 bases map to TRBD2. The junction had 11 bases not matched to a gene; V was cut back by 5 bases and J by 5 bases. This CDR3 has 16 residues. The germline CDR1 and CDR2 sequences are SGHNT and YENEEA. The CDR3 loop is CASSAGGAGGLDTQYF. In DNA, the CDR3 is TGTGCCAGCAGCGCCGGGGGAGCGGGAGGACTAGATACGCAGTATTTT.

This chain connects TRBV27 to TRBJ1-2, with TRBD1 matching over 8 bases. Trimming at V came to 6 bases and at J to 8 bases, leaving 14 bases not matched to a gene. The CDR3 is 15 residues long. Germline V gives CDR1 MNHEY, CDR2 SMNVEV (reference sequence). The CDR3 loop is CASRPDRDLFGGYTF. The CDR3 coding sequence is TGTGCCAGCAGGCCGGACAGGGATCTATTTGGGGGCTACACCTTC.

The J gene is TRBJ2-7, the V gene TRBV11-2; 8 nucleotides line up with TRBD1. The germline V gene has CDR1 SGHAT and CDR2 FQNNGV. CDR3 length: 14 amino acids. J gave up 4 bases and V 4 bases, and 6 bases lay outside the gene matches. Here the CDR3 DNA reads TGTGCCAGCAGCTCCATTCGACAGGGGTACGAGCAGTACTTC. It yields the protein CASSSIRQGYEQYF.

This clone has a single count. The chain links TRBV7-9 to TRBJ1-4; 9 nucleotides line up with TRBD1. The CDR3 contains 18 residues. Germline V CDR1 and CDR2: SEHNR, FQNEAQ (reference sequence). J lost 0 bases, V lost 5 bases, and 10 bases had no gene match. The DNA of the CDR3 is TGTGCCAGCAGCAAGGGACAGGGACTCTCTGCAACTAATGAAAAACTGTTTTTT. Encoded protein: CASSKGQGLSATNEKLFF. The whole variable domain, filled in from reference TRBV7-9 and TRBJ1-4, reads DTGVSQNPRHKITKRGQNVTFRCDPISEHNRLYWYRQTLGQGPEFLTYFQNEAQLEKSRLLSDRFSAERPKGSFSTLEIQRTEQGDSAMYLCASSKGQGLSATNEKLFFGSGTQLSVL.

The chain recombines TRBV7-9 with TRBJ2-1; 11 nucleotides agree with TRBD1. CDR1 and CDR2 (germline): SEHNR, FQNEAQ (reference sequence). The junction had 4 bases not matched to a gene; V was cut back by 5 bases and J by 4 bases. The CDR3 contains 15 residues. The CDR3 coding sequence is TGTGCCAGCAGCGTAGGGACAGGGGGATACAATGAGCAGTTCTTC. It specifies CASSVGTGGYNEQFF.

This rearrangement joins TRBV7-6 to TRBJ1-3; D gene unclear. V shed 1 base and J shed 0 bases, with 10 bases lying between them. This CDR3 has 16 residues. Germline lookup yields CDR1 SGHVS and CDR2 FNYEAQ. The CDR3 spells CASSLGLTNSGNTIYF. Written as DNA, the CDR3 is TGTGCCAGCAGCTTAGGTCTGACTAACTCTGGAAACACCATATATTTT.

This clone occurred a few times. This sequence joins TRBV7-9 and TRBJ2-7; D possibly corresponds to TRBD2 (5 bases). The germline V and J ends were trimmed by 2 bases and 6 bases, with 17 bases remaining between them. The CDR3 runs 15 residues. Germline-derived CDR1 and CDR2 are SEHNR and FQNEAQ (reference sequence). This CDR3 reads CASSLMIGGTVEQYF. CDR3 nucleotide sequence: TGTGCCAGCAGCTTAATGATTGGAGGAACAGTCGAGCAGTACTTC.

The rearrangement links TRBV7-9 to TRBJ2-7; D is unresolved. Germline CDR1 reads SEHNR; CDR2 reads FQNEAQ (reference sequence). With 5 bases removed from V and 4 bases from J, the gap between germline ends came to 12 bases. This CDR3 spans 13 amino acids. The CDR3 DNA sequence: TGTGCCAGCAGCGATTTTCCTAGGTACGAGCAGTACTTC. It is translated as CASSDFPRYEQYF. Full variable domain (remainder filled in from reference TRBV7-9 and TRBJ2-7): DTGVSQNPRHKITKRGQNVTFRCDPISEHNRLYWYRQTLGQGPEFLTYFQNEAQLEKSRLLSDRFSAERPKGSFSTLEIQRTEQGDSAMYLCASSDFPRYEQYFGPGTRLTVT.

This clone came up a few times. V usage is TRBV9 and J usage is TRBJ2-7; D remains ambiguous. This CDR3 comprises 11 residues. With 3 bases removed from V and 1 base from J, the gap between germline ends came to 2 bases. Per germline, CDR1 SGDLS and CDR2 YYNGEE. CDR3 bases: TGTGCCAGCAGCGCGTCCTACGAGCAGTACTTC. Translation: CASSASYEQYF.

CDR3 DNA: TGTGCCAGCAGTTATGGGGCGGAGATGACCTACAATGAGCAGTTCTTC. This translates into CASSYGAEMTYNEQFF. The rearrangement uses TRBV6-6 and TRBJ2-1, with D possibly TRBD1 on 5 matching bases. Trimming shortened V by 3 bases and J by 2 bases, and 14 bases separated the two germline ends. The CDR3 covers 16 residues. From germline, CDR1 is MNHNY and CDR2 SVGAGI (reference sequence).

This sequence joins TRBV5-5 and TRBJ2-7; the match to TRBD2 covers 8 bases. The CDR3 spans 14 residues. Trimming took 0 bases from V and 2 from J; bases not matched to a gene: 1. Germline V gene sequence: CDR1 SGHKS, CDR2 YYEKEE (reference sequence). The CDR3, as DNA: TGTGCCAGCAGCTTGGGCGGGGGGCCCTACGAGCAGTACTTC. It yields the protein CASSLGGGPYEQYF.

The rearrangement uses TRBV6-5 and TRBJ1-1, with 7 bases that match TRBD1. V lost 2 bases to trimming and J lost 2 bases; unmatched junction nucleotides: 5. CDR1 and CDR2 from the germline V gene are MNHEY and SVGAGI. This CDR3 comprises 15 residues. The CDR3 DNA is TGTGCCAGCAGTTACGGGGGACAGCTAAACACTGAAGCTTTCTTT. Its translation: CASSYGGQLNTEAFF.

This chain connects TRBV2 to TRBJ2-1; 11 nucleotides match TRBD2. CDR1 and CDR2 (germline): SNHLY, FYNNEI. CDR3 size: 15 residues. V trimming: 8 bases; J trimming: 5 bases; junction bases outside the gene matches: 8. The CDR3 region is CASRRGTSGDNEQFF. In DNA form, the CDR3 reads TGTGCCAGCCGGAGAGGGACTAGCGGTGACAATGAGCAGTTCTTC.

This clone was seen a handful of times. This chain links TRBV5-6 with TRBJ1-2, with unresolved D. CDR3 length equals 13 residues. V was pared by 1 base and J by 8 bases, with 12 bases between. CDR1 is SGHDT and CDR2 is YYEEEE in the germline V gene. The CDR3 loop is CASSLRHGGGYTF. CDR3 nucleotide sequence: TGTGCCAGCAGCTTGAGACACGGCGGGGGCTACACCTTC.

The V gene is TRBV10-2, the J gene TRBJ2-1, with a weak D call TRBD1 (5 bases). The germline V gene encodes CDR1 WSHSY and CDR2 SAAADI. V dropped 8 bases and J dropped 6 bases, with 11 bases sitting between them. The CDR3 is 12 amino acids. The CDR3: CASFDSSNEQFF. In DNA form, the CDR3 reads TGCGCCAGCTTTGACAGTAGCAATGAGCAGTTCTTC.

The V call is TRBV5-1, the J call TRBJ2-1; TRBD2 matches 7 bases. The germline V gene encodes CDR1 SGHRS and CDR2 YFSETQ. This CDR3 has 15 amino acids. Losses at the gene ends were 3 bases for V and 8 bases for J; bases not matched to a gene: 11. Here the CDR3 reads CASSSELAEVHEQFF. Written as DNA, the CDR3 is TGCGCCAGCAGCTCGGAGCTAGCGGAGGTACATGAGCAGTTCTTC.

V usage is TRBV3-1 (or the pseudogene TRBV3-2) and J usage is TRBJ2-7; 10 bases line up with TRBD1. The CDR3 sequence is 15 residues long. CDR1 and CDR2 (germline): LGHDT, YNNKEL (reference sequence). V was pared by 1 base and J by 2 bases, with 2 bases of the junction left unmatched. CDR3 nucleotide sequence: TGTGCCAGCAGCCAAGGACAGGGGGCCCCCTACGAGCAGTACTTC. It yields the protein CASSQGQGAPYEQYF.

This clone was found once. CDR3 region: CASSGVAAPRNEQFF. The DNA for the CDR3 is TGTGCCAGCAGTGGGGTAGCGGCCCCAAGGAATGAGCAGTTCTTC. The genes are TRBV2 and TRBJ2-1, with a weak D call TRBD2 (6 bases). The germline CDR1 and CDR2 sequences are SNHLY and FYNNEI. The CDR3 totals 15 residues. Trimming took off 4 bases at V and 7 bases at J, with 17 bases between the two ends.

V is TRBV11-3 and J is TRBJ2-5, with 7 bases that match TRBD2. This CDR3 is 17 amino acids long. V was pared by 0 bases and J by 6 bases, with 13 bases of the junction left unmatched. Germline CDR1 and CDR2: SGHNT and YENEEA. The DNA of the CDR3 is TGTGCCAGCAGCTTAGAGGGGACGGGGGGAACGGGAAAGACCCAGTACTTC. Encoded protein: CASSLEGTGGTGKTQYF.

The CDR3 DNA follows: TGTGCCAGCAGCCCACAGGGAACTTACAATGAGCAGTTCTTC. It codes for CASSPQGTYNEQFF. The J gene is TRBJ2-1, the V gene TRBV5-4, with a tentative D call TRBD1 (6 bases). Between the trimmed V and J ends, which lost 4 bases and 4 bases, there was a span of 12 bases. Germline V gives CDR1 SGHNT, CDR2 YYREEE (reference sequence). The CDR3 loop spans 14 amino acids.

This clone appeared a few times. This chain joins TRBV28 and TRBJ1-1; D is perhaps TRBD1 (5 bases). This CDR3 region has 14 residues. The germline gives CDR1 MDHEN, CDR2 SYDVKM. V was trimmed by 6 bases and J by 1 base, leaving 12 bases between them. As DNA, the CDR3 is TGTGCCAGCAGGGCTGACAGAGGGAACACTGAAGCTTTCTTT. Its translation is CASRADRGNTEAFF.

The V and J genes are TRBV5-1 and TRBJ2-7, with 8 bases fitting TRBD1. CDR1 SGHRS and CDR2 YFSETQ come from the germline V gene. Losses at the gene ends were 2 bases for V and 5 bases for J; bases not matched to a gene: 12. The CDR3 loop spans 16 amino acids. CDR3 in DNA: TGCGCCAGCAGCTTCGGGTATTTGGACAGGGCTCACGAGCAGTACTTC. It yields the protein CASSFGYLDRAHEQYF.

The chain employs TRBV18 and TRBJ1-2; D gene unclear. This CDR3 region has 13 residues. Trimming took off 2 bases at V and 1 base at J, with 5 bases between the two ends. Germline V gene data show CDR1 as KGHSH and CDR2 as LQKENI. The CDR3 DNA reads as TGTGCCAGCTCACCATCGGGTAACTATGGCTACACCTTC. Amino acids: CASSPSGNYGYTF.

The chain carries TRBV5-6 and TRBJ2-3, with 7 bases fitting TRBD2. The CDR3 runs 16 residues. Germline CDR1 SGHDT, CDR2 YYEEEE. Trimming cost V 1 base and J 3 bases; bases outside gene matches: 8. The CDR3 protein is CASSLFGGGPTDTQYF. CDR3 bases: TGTGCCAGCAGCTTGTTCGGGGGAGGGCCGACAGATACGCAGTATTTT. Full variable domain (missing parts from reference TRBV5-6 and TRBJ2-3): DAGVTQSPTHLIKTRGQQVTLRCSPKSGHDTVSWYQQALGQGPQFIFQYYEEEERQRGNFPDRFSGHQFPNYSSELNVNALLLGDSALYLCASSLFGGGPTDTQYFGPGTRLTVL.

The rearrangement joins TRBV18 to TRBJ2-6, with 9 bases that match TRBD2. Losses at the gene ends were 4 bases for V and 4 bases for J; bases not matched to a gene: 5. The V gene's germline CDR1 is KGHSH and CDR2 LQKENI. This CDR3 comprises 16 residues. DNA for the CDR3: TGTGCCAGCTCACTGAGCGGGAGGACCGGGGCCAACGTCCTGACTTTC. Its protein product is CASSLSGRTGANVLTF.

The CDR3 is CASSQRQGRGTEAFF. CDR3 nucleotides: TGCGCCAGCAGCCAGAGACAGGGGCGCGGGACTGAAGCTTTCTTT. The V and J genes are TRBV5-1 and TRBJ1-1; TRBD1 matches at 8 bases. V lost 4 bases, J lost 5 bases, and 10 bases stayed unmatched. The CDR3 covers 15 residues. Germline V gene lookup returns CDR1 SGHRS and CDR2 YFSETQ.

The rearrangement joins TRBV5-8 to TRBJ2-1, with a possible D match to TRBD2 (7 bases). The CDR3 runs 15 residues. The V gene lost 4 bases and the J gene lost 4 bases, with 15 bases spanning the gap. CDR1 is SGHTS, CDR2 YDEGEE, per germline. The CDR3 DNA reads TGTGCCAGCAGCGGGGGGGCAGGAATGTACAATGAGCAGTTCTTC. It yields the protein CASSGGAGMYNEQFF.

This chain uses TRBV2 with TRBJ2-2; 8 positions agree with TRBD1. The CDR3 loop spans 14 amino acids. The germline V gene encodes CDR1 SNHLY and CDR2 FYNNEI. V lost 3 bases to trimming and J lost 6 bases; unmatched junction nucleotides: 3. The CDR3: CASSELTGAGELFF. In DNA form, the CDR3 reads TGTGCCAGCAGTGAGCTGACAGGGGCCGGGGAGCTGTTTTTT.

The J gene is TRBJ1-1, the V gene TRBV5-1; possible D gene TRBD1, 6 bases. Germline V gene lookup returns CDR1 SGHRS and CDR2 YFSETQ. V was pared by 0 bases and J by 2 bases, with 14 bases between. The CDR3 consists of 16 residues. The CDR3 here is CASSLALGGTNTEAFF. The CDR3 DNA sequence: TGCGCCAGCAGCTTGGCCCTTGGTGGGACAAACACTGAAGCTTTCTTT.